This T cell receptor beta chain was obtained from a study of blood T cells in healthy people across ages. Healthy Caucasians from Russia aged roughly 6 to 95 served as donors. It was approximately 10 milliliters of peripheral blood that were drawn from each donor. Isolating PBMCs gave at least 6 million of these cells per sample. It was with a sample-barcoded 5' primer and a J-beta primer mix that a second PCR of about 6 to 11 cycles was run. TCRdb reanalysed the 5' RACE reads using MiXCR and keeps one entry per CDR3 protein. This sample yields under 2 million distinct CDR3 sequences, of which roughly 32% are seen a single time; approximately 11% belongs to the top ten. This CDR3 spans 15 amino acids. The ends were cut back, 4 bases at V and 2 bases at J, with 16 bases in the middle. The germline V gene encodes CDR1 SGHKS and CDR2 YYEKEE (reference sequence).

This rearrangement joins TRBV5-5 to TRBJ2-7; D possibly matches TRBD1 or TRBD2 (5 bases each). The sequence was collected from a woman aged 25 to 39 in good health. The sample consisted of blood. In DNA form, the CDR3 reads TGTGCCAGCAGCAAAGGCAGGGACCTCACCTACGAGCAGTACTTC. It is translated as CASSKGRDLTYEQYF.